Listed below are T cell receptor beta chains from one sample, sequenced in a study of blood T cell repertoires in COVID-19. The repertoire was sequenced with immunoSEQ multiplex PCR; TCRdb's copy has only in-frame clones and lacks some. Seen here are 300,000 to 400,000 clones, roughly 86% observed once, and the top ten hold about 7%. Sequenced: peripheral blood. These receptor sequences come from a woman in her 70s with COVID-19, enrolled during active disease. The CDR3 runs from the conserved cysteine through the conserved F or W. D genes are given only for firm matches.

v_gene	j_gene	d_gene	CDR3aa	CDR3nt
TRBV28	TRBJ2-2	TRBD2	CASSWDPGLAIGTGELFF	TGTGCCAGCAGTTGGGATCCGGGACTAGCGATTGGCACCGGGGAGCTGTTTTTT
TRBV15	TRBJ2-1	TRBD1	CATSRDGTGVDEQFF	TGTGCCACCAGCAGAGACGGGACAGGGGTGGATGAGCAGTTCTTC
TRBV9	TRBJ1-1	.	CASSYGGAVNTEAFF	TGTGCCAGCAGCTATGGAGGAGCCGTGAACACTGAAGCTTTCTTT
TRBV20-1	TRBJ2-1	.	CSAQSGNEQFF	TGCAGTGCTCAGTCAGGAAATGAGCAGTTCTTC
TRBV9	TRBJ1-2	.	CASSVEGSYGYTF	TGTGCCAGCAGCGTGGAGGGAAGCTATGGCTACACCTTC
TRBV7-2	TRBJ1-3	.	CASSISGGSGNTIYF	TGTGCCAGCAGCATATCCGGGGGCTCTGGAAACACCATATATTTT
TRBV24-1	TRBJ1-4	.	CATSDTQGSQEKLFF	TGTGCCACCAGTGATACCCAGGGGTCTCAGGAAAAACTGTTTTTT
TRBV12-3/TRBV12-4	TRBJ1-2	TRBD1	CASSSTGVRYTF	TGTGCCAGCAGTTCGACAGGGGTGCGCTACACCTTC
TRBV14	TRBJ1-3	.	CASSFAGTGTIYF	TGTGCCAGCAGCTTCGCGGGGACGGGCACCATATATTTT
TRBV5-1	TRBJ1-1	TRBD1	CASSLDRGTEAFF	TGCGCCAGCAGCTTGGACAGGGGCACTGAAGCTTTCTTT
TRBV4-1	TRBJ1-1	.	CASSQGAQNTEAFF	TGCGCCAGCAGCCAAGGGGCCCAGAACACTGAAGCTTTCTTT
TRBV18	TRBJ2-4	TRBD1	CASSPDRGNIQYF	TGTGCCAGCTCCCCCGACAGGGGCAACATTCAGTACTTC